The present T cell receptor (beta chain) was sequenced within a study of T cell responses to AZD1222 COVID-19 vaccine. Pooling of second doses given at about 4 or about 12 weeks was done. In regard to this clone: Its antigen is not known.

Study results and limitations: It was only after the peak T cell response that any repertoires were sampled.

The CDR3 loop spans 15 amino acids. Trimming removed 3 bases from V and 1 base from J, with 11 bases in between. Per germline, CDR1 KGHSH and CDR2 LQKENI. TCRdb's table, derived via immunoSEQ multiplex PCR, lists solely in-frame clones and lacks some. The sample holds 100,000 to 150,000 clones, roughly 84% seen once. The source of this sequence is an adult who received the AZD1222 COVID-19 vaccine. Sequences were derived from peripheral blood, sampled 28 days after the second AZD1222 dose. V is TRBV18 and J is TRBJ2-3, with D perhaps TRBD1 (5 bases). CDR3: CASSPDSLGTDTQYF. CDR3 bases: TGTGCCAGCTCACCTGACAGTCTCGGCACAGATACGCAGTATTTT.